This T cell receptor beta chain originates from a study of blood T cell repertoires in COVID-19. Whole-study context: COVID-19 samples collected from the United States, Italy and Spain covered acute and convalescent phases.

The CDR3 has 18 residues. The V and J ends lost 6 bases and 4 bases respectively, with 25 bases between them. Germline-derived CDR1 and CDR2 are SNHLY and FYNNEI. Profiled with immunoSEQ multiplex PCR; TCRdb holds only in-frame clones, not every one. The sample includes over 250,000 clones, around 86% of them seen just once. This chain links TRBV2 with TRBJ1-3; no firm D call. The TCR originated in a woman aged 40 to 50 who had recovered from COVID-19. The sample was peripheral blood. CDR3 sequence (DNA): TGTGCCAGCAGCGGGGTCGCCGGGGAGGCGGTGCTCGGAAACACCATATATTTT. Translating gives CASSGVAGEAVLGNTIYF. The full variable domain, in which reference TRBV2 and TRBJ1-3 provide the parts outside the CDR3, is EPEVTQTPSHQVTQMGQEVILRCVPISNHLYFYWYRQILGQKVEFLVSFYNNEISEKSEIFDDQFSVERPDGSNFTLKIRSTKLEDSAMYFCASSGVAGEAVLGNTIYFGEGSWLTVV.